The sequence of this T cell receptor beta chain was determined in a study of blood T cell repertoires in COVID-19. The germline CDR1 and CDR2 sequences are MNHNS and SASEGT. The CDR3 totals 16 residues. The germline V and J ends were trimmed by 0 bases and 6 bases, with 17 bases remaining between them. This clone was picked up one time. In the original analysis: Nucleated cell counts were estimated from reference gene primer amplification. Libraries were prepared by immunoSEQ multiplex PCR; TCRdb keeps only in-frame clonotypes and omits some of them. V and J calls and clone size are given by that table; D and trimming were obtained from the DNA. The repertoire has around 97,000 clones, roughly nine tenths of them found once; the top ten carry approximately 3%.

Sequencing was carried out using peripheral blood. The TCR was taken from a man aged 45-60 years in a cohort sampled during active COVID-19. This chain links TRBV6-1 with TRBJ2-5; the D gene is possibly TRBD2 (6 bases). As DNA, the CDR3 is TGTGCCAGCAGTGAAGCGCTTCAGGGAGGTGGAAAGACCCAGTACTTC. Its translation is CASSEALQGGGKTQYF.